This T cell receptor beta chain was sequenced in a study of vaccination and CD4 T cells after COVID-19. In the study overall: It was a median around 100 days after diagnosis, with a range of 35 to 161, that post-COVID samples were drawn. Stimulation of the cells used overlapping spike peptide pools from SARS-CoV-2 and from the common cold coronaviruses HCoV-NL63, HCoV-OC43 and HCoV-229E.

Specified treatment: roughly 11-day PBMC culture with coronavirus spike peptide pools or control peptides (ViraFEST assay). Harvesting of the unexposed donor's CD4+ T cells predated the COVID-19 pandemic (2011-2018). Sequencing of the DNA from cultured CD4+ T cells was carried out with the Oncomine TCR Beta short-read assay. TCRdb re-called the PCR reads through MiXCR, storing one row per CDR3 protein. This table has about 1,900 distinct CDR3 sequences, under 80% appearing once. The CDR3 is made up of 16 amino acids. Germline lookup yields CDR1 SGHDT and CDR2 YYEEEE. V lost 0 bases to trimming and J lost 1 base; unmatched junction nucleotides: 4. Of note for this clonotype: The antigen remains undetermined.

Material for sequencing was CD4+ T cells from blood, cultured in vitro. The receptor was isolated from a human donor in good health. The V call is TRBV5-6, the J call TRBJ2-5; 9 positions agree with TRBD2. The CDR3 bases are TGTGCCAGCAGCTTGGGACTAGCGGTCCTCCAAGAGACCCAGTACTTC. As protein: CASSLGLAVLQETQYF.